The clone carrying this T cell receptor beta chain was recorded a few times. These data are taken from a study of blood T cell repertoires in COVID-19. The CDR3 runs 19 residues. J gave up 0 bases and V 1 base, and 12 bases lay outside the gene matches. Germline lookup yields CDR1 SGHDN and CDR2 FVKESK. Measured with immunoSEQ multiplex PCR; TCRdb has only the in-frame clones, and not every one. The data show 350,000 to 550,000 clones, 75% to 90% seen once. Material: PBMCs or T cells enriched from blood (not recorded which). The J gene is TRBJ1-3, the V gene TRBV14; 7 nucleotides line up with TRBD1. The receptor's source is a man between 25 and 39 years old who had recovered from COVID-19. CDR3 nucleotide sequence: TGTGCCAGCAGCCAAGCCTACGCCCCGGGACAGTCCTCTGGAAACACCATATATTTT. It translates to CASSQAYAPGQSSGNTIYF.